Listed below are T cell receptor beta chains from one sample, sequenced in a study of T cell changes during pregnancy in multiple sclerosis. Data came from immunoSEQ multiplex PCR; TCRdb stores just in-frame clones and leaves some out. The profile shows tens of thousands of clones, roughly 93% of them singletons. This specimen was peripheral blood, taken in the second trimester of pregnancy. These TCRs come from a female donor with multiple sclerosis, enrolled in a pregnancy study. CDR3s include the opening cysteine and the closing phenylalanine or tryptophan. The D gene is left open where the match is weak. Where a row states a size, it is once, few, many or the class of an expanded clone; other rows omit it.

CDR3nt: TGTGCCAGCAGCCTGTGGGGGCCTGAGACCCAGTACTTC; CDR3aa: CASSLWGPETQYF; v_gene: TRBV14; len: 13; abundance: once; j_gene: TRBJ2-5; d_gene: .
CDR3nt: TGTGCCAGCAGCGTAAGCGGCCGGAGTCCCTCCTACAATGAGCAGTTCTTC; CDR3aa: CASSVSGRSPSYNEQFF; v_gene: TRBV11-2; len: 17; abundance: .; j_gene: TRBJ2-1; d_gene: .
CDR3nt: TGTGCCAGCAGTCCTCTTATGGACGCGGGGGGCTACACCTTC; CDR3aa: CASSPLMDAGGYTF; v_gene: TRBV6-4; len: 14; abundance: .; j_gene: TRBJ1-2; d_gene: .
CDR3nt: TGTGCCAGCAGCCGACAGACCCAAGAGACCCAGTACTTC; CDR3aa: CASSRQTQETQYF; v_gene: TRBV5-6; len: 13; abundance: .; j_gene: TRBJ2-5; d_gene: .
CDR3nt: TGTGCCAGCAGCTCGGGACTAGCGGGGGCATACGAGCAGTACTTC; CDR3aa: CASSSGLAGAYEQYF; v_gene: TRBV5-4; len: 15; abundance: .; j_gene: TRBJ2-7; d_gene: TRBD2
CDR3nt: TGTGCCAGCAGTGTCTACTCAGGGGGCTCGAAGACCCAGTACTTC; CDR3aa: CASSVYSGGSKTQYF; v_gene: TRBV28; len: 15; abundance: .; j_gene: TRBJ2-5; d_gene: TRBD1
CDR3nt: TGTGCCAGTACATGGGGGGGCCCTGGGACTGAAGCTTTCTTT; CDR3aa: CASTWGGPGTEAFF; v_gene: TRBV19; len: 14; abundance: .; j_gene: TRBJ1-1; d_gene: .
CDR3nt: TGCGCCAGCAGCCCTGGGACAGCCAGCTACGAGCAGTACTTC; CDR3aa: CASSPGTASYEQYF; v_gene: TRBV4-1; len: 14; abundance: .; j_gene: TRBJ2-7; d_gene: TRBD1
CDR3nt: TGCGCCAGCAGTCTAGCGAGCCTCGTCACAGATACGCAGTATTTT; CDR3aa: CASSLASLVTDTQYF; v_gene: TRBV5-1; len: 15; abundance: .; j_gene: TRBJ2-3; d_gene: .
CDR3nt: TGCAGCGTTTCACCTACAGGGATGAACACTGAAGCTTTCTTT; CDR3aa: CSVSPTGMNTEAFF; v_gene: TRBV29-1; len: 14; abundance: .; j_gene: TRBJ1-1; d_gene: .
CDR3nt: TGTGCCAGCAGCTTGTTTACAGGGGCTGGAAACACCATATATTTT; CDR3aa: CASSLFTGAGNTIYF; v_gene: TRBV5-8; len: 15; abundance: .; j_gene: TRBJ1-3; d_gene: TRBD1
CDR3nt: TGTGCCAGCAGCGAGCCTAATGAAAAACTGTTTTTT; CDR3aa: CASSEPNEKLFF; v_gene: TRBV5-6; len: 12; abundance: .; j_gene: TRBJ1-4; d_gene: .
CDR3nt: TGTGCCAGCAGTCGGGGGGGGTTATGGTCCGGGGAGCTGTTTTTT; CDR3aa: CASSRGGLWSGELFF; v_gene: TRBV2; len: 15; abundance: .; j_gene: TRBJ2-2; d_gene: TRBD2
CDR3nt: TGTGCCAGCAGGCAAGGCGTGGGTGTGGGGGGTGAAGCTTTCTTT; CDR3aa: CASRQGVGVGGEAFF; v_gene: TRBV11-2; len: 15; abundance: few; j_gene: TRBJ1-1; d_gene: .
CDR3nt: TGTGCCACCAGCAGAGTAACAGGGAGCTCCTATAATTCACCCCTCCACTTT; CDR3aa: CATSRVTGSSYNSPLHF; v_gene: TRBV15; len: 17; abundance: .; j_gene: TRBJ1-6; d_gene: .
CDR3nt: TGTGCCAGCAGCCGTAGTGAGACAGCCGCCTACGAGCAGTACTTC; CDR3aa: CASSRSETAAYEQYF; v_gene: TRBV4-2; len: 15; abundance: .; j_gene: TRBJ2-7; d_gene: .
CDR3nt: TGCGCCAGCGCCCCGGGACAGTACACCTACAATGAGCAGTTCTTC; CDR3aa: CASAPGQYTYNEQFF; v_gene: TRBV5-1; len: 15; abundance: .; j_gene: TRBJ2-1; d_gene: TRBD1
CDR3nt: TGTGCCAGCAGTGTCGGGACAAGGGGCTACACCTTC; CDR3aa: CASSVGTRGYTF; v_gene: TRBV6-1; len: 12; abundance: .; j_gene: TRBJ1-2; d_gene: .
CDR3nt: TGTGCCAGTCCAGGCCCCACCCATGCCCAGCATTTT; CDR3aa: CASPGPTHAQHF; v_gene: TRBV5-6; len: 12; abundance: .; j_gene: TRBJ1-5; d_gene: .
CDR3nt: TGTGCCAGCAGTTCGACTAGACGAACGGCAGATACGCAGTATTTT; CDR3aa: CASSSTRRTADTQYF; v_gene: TRBV5-6; len: 15; abundance: .; j_gene: TRBJ2-3; d_gene: .
CDR3nt: TGTGCCAGCACCCGGACAGGGGGCGCGACCTATGGCTACACCTTC; CDR3aa: CASTRTGGATYGYTF; v_gene: TRBV2; len: 15; abundance: once; j_gene: TRBJ1-2; d_gene: TRBD1
CDR3nt: TGCAGTGCTGAGGGGGGGCGAGGGCAGTACTTC; CDR3aa: CSAEGGRGQYF; v_gene: TRBV20-1; len: 11; abundance: .; j_gene: TRBJ2-7; d_gene: .
CDR3nt: TGTGCCAGCAGCCCCTCAGCTAGCACTGAAGCTTTCTTT; CDR3aa: CASSPSASTEAFF; v_gene: TRBV7-3; len: 13; abundance: .; j_gene: TRBJ1-1; d_gene: .